These 24 T cell receptor beta chains originate from one sample sequenced in a study of shared clonotypes between healthy human individuals (dated by TCRdb to about 2020). Preparation of the library involved the immunoSEQ multiplex PCR assay. TCRdb provides this immuneACCESS table in a form limited to in-frame rearrangements. Some clones are lacking; in checked studies, under half of them reflect an unresolved V gene, and why the rest are absent is not known. This sample lists some 1.4 million clones; roughly 96% were detected once. The biggest ten clones account for approximately 1% of the sample. What was sequenced was naive CD4+ T cells sorted from blood. What this sample's cell subset or site label stands for: CD45RA+ positively selected. All receptors derive from a man aged 25 to 40 in good health.

The chain combines TRBV28 with TRBJ2-5, with D perhaps TRBD2 (5 bases). The CDR3 contains 15 residues. Per the germline V gene, CDR1 is MDHEN and CDR2 is SYDVKM. V lost 7 bases and J lost 5, with 20 bases in between. CDR3 sequence: CASKLTGKTTETQYF. The CDR3 DNA sequence: TGTGCCAGCAAATTGACCGGGAAGACAACGGAGACCCAGTACTTC.

This rearrangement joins TRBV9 to TRBJ1-1; D is uncertain. Germline values: CDR1 SGDLS, CDR2 YYNGEE. V gave up 0 bases and J gave up 6 bases, with 9 bases separating them. The CDR3 has 13 residues. In DNA, the CDR3 is TGTGCCAGCAGCGTAGGGGTTGGGGCTGAAGCTTTCTTT. It encodes CASSVGVGAEAFF.

The chain employs TRBV27 and TRBJ2-5, with TRBD2 identical over 11 bases. The CDR3 length is 15 residues. Germline V CDR1 and CDR2: MNHEY, SMNVEV (reference sequence). The DNA of the CDR3 is TGTGCTCACCGGACTAGCGGGTATGTGCGAGAGACCCAGTACTTC. Amino acids: CAHRTSGYVRETQYF.

The gene calls are TRBV6-1 and TRBJ1-4; D might be TRBD1 (5 bases). Germline CDR1 MNHNS, CDR2 SASEGT. The CDR3 is made up of 16 amino acids. Deletions cut 3 bases from V and 8 bases from J, with 19 bases between. CDR3 amino acids: CASSEGTGAGREKLFF. As DNA, the CDR3 is TGTGCCAGCAGTGAGGGGACCGGGGCAGGAAGGGAAAAACTGTTTTTT.

The chain couples TRBV9 to TRBJ2-1, with 7 bases fitting TRBD2. V dropped 0 bases and J dropped 6; count of bases not matched to a gene: 6. CDR3 length: 15 amino acids. Germline V lookup: CDR1 SGDLS, CDR2 YYNGEE. CDR3: CASSVGLAERNEQFF. The DNA for the CDR3 is TGTGCCAGCAGCGTAGGGCTAGCGGAGCGCAATGAGCAGTTCTTC.

This clone came up once. The rearrangement uses TRBV13 and TRBJ2-1; no reliable D call. This CDR3 spans 14 amino acids. Germline V CDR1 and CDR2: PRHDT, FYEKMQ (reference sequence). V was cut by 5 bases and J by 4 bases, with 12 bases left in between. Written as DNA, the CDR3 is TGTGCCAGCAGCCCCGAGTCCGGATACAATGAGCAGTTCTTC. Its translation is CASSPESGYNEQFF. Variable domain in full (rest from reference TRBV13 and TRBJ2-1): AAGVIQSPRHLIKEKRETATLKCYPIPRHDTVYWYQQGPGQDPQFLISFYEKMQSDKGSIPDRFSAQQFSDYHSELNMSSLELGDSALYFCASSPESGYNEQFFGPGTRLTVL.

The count of this clone is one. The chain uses TRBV19 and TRBJ1-5, with 9 bases fitting TRBD1. The trim removed 3 bases at V and 5 bases at J, leaving 14 bases unmatched. The CDR3 sequence is 18 residues long. The germline CDR1 and CDR2 sequences are LNHDA and SQIVND (reference sequence). CDR3 nucleotide sequence: TGTGCCAGTAGTATCCCGGGACAGGGTCTAATCATCCATCAGCCCCAGCATTTT. Protein product: CASSIPGQGLIIHQPQHF.

V gene TRBV6-1 combines with J gene TRBJ2-1; tentatively, D is TRBD1 (5 bases). CDR1 is MNHNS, CDR2 SASEGT, per germline. Between the trimmed V and J ends, which lost 11 bases and 2 bases, there was a span of 13 bases. The CDR3 totals 13 residues. CDR3 sequence (DNA): TGTGCCGGCGGTCAGGGCGCCTACAATGAGCAGTTCTTC. It codes for CAGGQGAYNEQFF.

The chain joins TRBV4-1 to TRBJ1-1, with TRBD1 identical over 7 bases. The CDR3 has 15 amino acids. Germline CDR1 and CDR2: MGHRA and YSYEKL. J gave up 1 base and V 3 bases, and 5 bases lay outside the gene matches. The CDR3 coding sequence is TGCGCCAGCAGCCACAAGGACAGGACGAACACTGAAGCTTTCTTT. Its protein product is CASSHKDRTNTEAFF.

This clone was seen a few times. The gene calls are TRBV30 and TRBJ2-7; weak D call: TRBD2 (6 bases). CDR3 length: 12 amino acids. V dropped 3 bases and J dropped 0 bases, with 6 bases sitting between them. Germline V gives CDR1 GTSNPN, CDR2 SVGIG (reference sequence). The DNA for the CDR3 is TGTGCCTGGAGGGACTACTCCTACGAGCAGTACTTC. Amino acid sequence: CAWRDYSYEQYF.

This rearrangement joins TRBV5-1 to TRBJ2-3, with 7 positions matching TRBD1. This CDR3 contains 16 residues. The germline gives CDR1 SGHRS, CDR2 YFSETQ. V trimming: 0 bases; J trimming: 1 base; junction bases outside the gene matches: 5. CDR3 region: CASSLATGVGTDTQYF. In DNA form, the CDR3 reads TGCGCCAGCAGCTTGGCCACAGGGGTGGGCACAGATACGCAGTATTTT.

The chain joins TRBV7-9 to TRBJ1-2, with D possibly being TRBD1 (6 bases). Germline loops: CDR1 SEHNR, CDR2 FQNEAQ (reference sequence). V was clipped by 8 bases and J by 9 bases, with 22 bases between them. The CDR3 has 14 residues. CDR3 region: CASGPPGTTSSYTF. The CDR3 DNA reads TGTGCCAGCGGGCCCCCCGGGACAACCTCGAGCTACACCTTC.

With respect to this clone: A junction boundary mismatches the germline segment, possibly from a read error. The chain has TRBV7-7 and TRBJ2-5, with TRBD2 as a possible D gene (6 bases). The germline gives CDR1 SSHAT, CDR2 FNYEAQ (reference sequence). The CDR3 length is 14 residues. CDR3 protein: CASNLELAVGTQYF. The CDR3 DNA is TGTGCCAGCAACTTAGAATTAGCGGTCGGGACCCAGTACTTC.

V is TRBV7-2 and J is TRBJ1-5; possible D gene TRBD1, 5 bases. Trimming stripped 2 bases from V and 4 bases from J, with 12 bases between. This CDR3 has 15 amino acids. Germline V gives CDR1 SGHTA, CDR2 FQGNSA. The CDR3 protein is CASSLLTGRNQPQHF. As DNA, the CDR3 is TGTGCCAGCAGCTTATTAACAGGCCGGAATCAGCCCCAGCATTTT.

The chain is built from TRBV19 and TRBJ2-3; 7 positions agree with TRBD2. Germline loops: CDR1 LNHDA, CDR2 SQIVND (reference sequence). The CDR3 runs 14 residues. Trimming at V came to 7 bases and at J to 2 bases, leaving 6 bases not matched to a gene. DNA of the CDR3: TGTGCCAGTACTGCTAGCGGTGTCACAGATACGCAGTATTTT. Its translation: CASTASGVTDTQYF.

This clone was detected once. The chain recombines TRBV2 with TRBJ2-2; D possibly corresponds to TRBD2 (5 bases). The V end was cut by 3 bases, the J end by 0 bases, with 8 bases between. Germline loops: CDR1 SNHLY, CDR2 FYNNEI. The CDR3 totals 15 residues. CDR3 sequence (DNA): TGTGCCAGCAGTGAGAGGGCGCCGAACACCGGGGAGCTGTTTTTT. This codes for CASSERAPNTGELFF.

V gene TRBV11-3 combines with J gene TRBJ2-3; TRBD2 matches 11 bases. The V segment lost 5 bases and the J segment 4 bases; nucleotides outside the gene matches: 5. The germline V gene has CDR1 SGHNT and CDR2 YENEEA. The CDR3 is 15 amino acids. The CDR3 DNA reads as TGTGCCAGCAGCCCTAGCGGGAGGTTAGCAGATACGCAGTATTTT. This encodes CASSPSGRLADTQYF.

The chain has TRBV9 and TRBJ2-1; 8 bases are shared with TRBD2. The V and J ends lost 0 bases and 2 bases, in that order; junction bases with no gene match: 10. The CDR3 consists of 18 residues. CDR1 is SGDLS and CDR2 is YYNGEE in the germline V gene. The CDR3 reads CASSVAPLSGNPYNEQFF. The CDR3 coding sequence is TGTGCCAGCAGCGTAGCTCCCCTTAGCGGGAACCCCTACAATGAGCAGTTCTTC.

This chain joins TRBV27 and TRBJ2-2; 12 bases map to TRBD2. The ends lost 6 bases at V and 4 bases at J; junction bases unmatched: 12. CDR3 length: 18 amino acids. CDR1 and CDR2 from the germline V gene are MNHEY and SMNVEV (reference sequence). The CDR3 nucleotides are TGTGCCAGCAGGGACGGACTAGCGGGACTAGCGGGCACCGGGGAGCTGTTTTTT. Its protein product is CASRDGLAGLAGTGELFF.

Comments on this clone: This CDR3 is also generated by other DNA sequences in the sample. This sequence joins TRBV5-1 and TRBJ2-1; no definite D call. V lost 0 bases and J 1 base, leaving 8 bases between the germline ends. Looked up from germline, CDR1 is SGHRS and CDR2 is YFSETQ. The CDR3 has 15 residues. DNA for the CDR3: TGCGCCAGCAGCTTGGCCGTAAGTTCCTACAATGAGCAGTTCTTC. Amino acid sequence: CASSLAVSSYNEQFF.

The chain carries TRBV28 and TRBJ2-7; TRBD1 might be the D (5 bases). The CDR3 loop spans 15 amino acids. V lost 3 bases and J 1 base, leaving 13 bases between the germline ends. Germline V gene sequence: CDR1 MDHEN, CDR2 SYDVKM. The CDR3 coding sequence is TGTGCCAGCAGTTTTCAGGGTAAGGCTTCCTACGAGCAGTACTTC. Translation gives CASSFQGKASYEQYF.

This clone appeared a single time. The chain links TRBV5-1 to TRBJ1-3, with TRBD1 matching 9 bases. Germline loops: CDR1 SGHRS, CDR2 YFSETQ. CDR3 length: 18 residues. V lost 0 bases, J lost 0 bases, and 7 bases stayed unmatched. The CDR3 loop reads CASSLAGQGPGSGNTIYF. Here the CDR3 DNA reads TGCGCCAGCAGCTTGGCCGGACAGGGGCCTGGCTCTGGAAACACCATATATTTT.

The chain employs TRBV19 and TRBJ2-7; possible D gene TRBD1, 5 bases. V was clipped by 8 bases and J by 0 bases, with 8 bases between them. Germline V gives CDR1 LNHDA, CDR2 SQIVND (reference sequence). This CDR3 has 12 amino acids. The DNA for the CDR3 is TGTGCCAGTCAGGGAAGCTCCTACGAGCAGTACTTC. Protein: CASQGSSYEQYF.

DNA of the CDR3: TGTGCCAGCAGGGGAGACGCCCCCACCGGGGAGCTGTTTTTT. Translated: CASRGDAPTGELFF. The chain uses TRBV7-3 and TRBJ2-2; D may be TRBD2 (5 bases). Trimming removed 6 bases at V and 4 bases at J, with 12 bases between. CDR1 and CDR2 from the germline V gene are SGHTA and FQGTGA. The CDR3 contains 14 residues.